Given below is one T cell receptor (beta chain) in context. CDR1 SGHTA and CDR2 FQGNSA come from the germline V gene. V shed 5 bases and J shed 5 bases, with 15 bases lying between them. The CDR3 consists of 14 residues. The data derive from a study of blood T cell repertoires in COVID-19. In the study overall: The study drew acute and convalescent COVID-19 samples from the United States, Italy and Spain. T cells, B-cell-depleted T cells, or PBMCs supplied cDNA or gDNA.

Here immunoSEQ multiplex PCR was the method, and the copy in TCRdb shows in-frame clones only, minus some. The profile shows 200,000 or so clones, around 77% of them singletons. J is TRBJ2-5 and V is TRBV7-2, with a weak D call TRBD2 (6 bases). Sequencing was done on a sample of peripheral blood. The clonotype was recovered from a man aged 60 to 69 with active or convalescent COVID-19. The CDR3 loop reads CASSPTGVRETQYF. Here the CDR3 DNA reads TGTGCCAGCAGCCCAACGGGAGTTCGGGAGACCCAGTACTTC.